Below are 9 T cell receptor beta chains sequenced from a single sample in a study of T cells after yellow fever vaccination. TCRdb re-called the 5' RACE reads with MiXCR, one entry per CDR3 protein. Of 150,000 or so distinct CDR3 sequences in the sample, under 8% were seen once. The material sequenced was CD4+ T cells sorted from PBMCs, taken 10 days after the yellow fever booster vaccination. These receptors were collected from a young man who received the YFV17D yellow fever vaccine.

The chain is built from TRBV20-1 and TRBJ1-6; 7 positions match TRBD1. The length of the CDR3 is 13 residues. Trimming cost V 3 bases and J 7 bases; bases outside gene matches: 3. Germline V gives CDR1 DFQATT, CDR2 SNEGSKA (reference sequence). CDR3 sequence: CSARGTENSPLHF. The CDR3 nucleotides are TGCAGTGCTAGGGGGACAGAGAATTCACCCCTCCACTTT.

This clonotype has at least ten counts. This sequence joins TRBV7-2 and TRBJ2-5; D might be TRBD1 (6 bases). The V gene lost 5 bases and the J gene lost 7 bases, with 20 bases spanning the gap. The germline CDR1 and CDR2 sequences are SGHTA and FQGNSA. This CDR3 comprises 15 residues. CDR3 bases: TGTGCCAGCAGCCTTGGACAGCCAAGGCAGGGGACCCAGTACTTC. Translation gives CASSLGQPRQGTQYF.

The table lists this clonotype with many counts. The chain couples TRBV5-1 to TRBJ2-1, with D tentatively TRBD2 (5 bases). V gave up 4 bases and J gave up 8 bases, with 22 bases separating them. This CDR3 contains 16 residues. Germline V gene sequence: CDR1 SGHRS, CDR2 YFSETQ. The CDR3 nucleotides are TGCGCCAGCAGCGAGGGATGGACCGCGGGTGTCGATGAGCAGTTCTTC. Protein product: CASSEGWTAGVDEQFF.

This clonotype was picked up many times. CDR3 protein: CASSGHSGSGNEQFF. The CDR3 nucleotides read TGCGCCAGCAGCGGCCACAGTGGCTCCGGCAATGAGCAGTTCTTC. The chain carries TRBV5-1 and TRBJ2-1; D remains unclear. CDR3 length: 15 amino acids. Germline V gives CDR1 SGHRS, CDR2 YFSETQ. Trimming removed 4 bases at V and 6 bases at J, with 17 bases between.

Ten or more counts support this clonotype. This chain links TRBV20-1 with TRBJ2-1; 8 bases agree with TRBD2. Germline CDR1 DFQATT, CDR2 SNEGSKA (reference sequence). With V trimmed by 7 bases and J by 9 bases, 11 bases remained unmatched. CDR3 length equals 13 residues. This CDR3 is CSGVSGSLGEQFF. CDR3 bases: TGCAGTGGGGTAAGCGGGAGCCTGGGTGAGCAGTTCTTC.

In its sample, this clonotype was seen many times. The V call is TRBV29-1, the J call TRBJ2-7; 12 nucleotides match TRBD2. V lost 7 bases and J lost 6; bases outside the gene matches: 7. The CDR3 is made up of 13 amino acids. The germline V gene encodes CDR1 SQVTM and CDR2 ANQGSEA. Here the CDR3 reads CSGRLAGEFEQYF. The DNA for the CDR3 is TGCAGCGGGAGACTAGCGGGAGAATTCGAGCAGTACTTC.

Ten or more counts support this clonotype. The chain carries TRBV5-1 and TRBJ2-6; D is ambiguous. Trimming pared 1 base from V and 0 bases from J, leaving 8 bases between. CDR1 is SGHRS and CDR2 is YFSETQ in the germline V gene. This CDR3 contains 16 residues. In nucleotides, the CDR3 is TGCGCCAGCAGCTTGCCGGCAGGCTCTGGGGCCAACGTCCTGACTTTC. As protein: CASSLPAGSGANVLTF.

This clonotype was detected many times. The chain carries TRBV11-2 and TRBJ2-4, with TRBD2 matching over 11 bases. CDR3 size: 19 residues. V lost 0 bases, J lost 0 bases, and 7 bases stayed unmatched. Germline-derived CDR1 and CDR2 are SGHAT and FQNNGV. The CDR3 is CASSLEGSGRAKAKNIQYF. DNA of the CDR3: TGTGCCAGCAGCTTAGAGGGTAGCGGGAGGGCCAAAGCCAAAAACATTCAGTACTTC.

This clonotype appeared many times. The chain employs TRBV6-5 and TRBJ2-1, with a tentative D call TRBD2 (7 bases). The CDR3 spans 13 residues. With 7 bases removed from V and 6 bases from J, the gap between germline ends came to 13 bases. CDR1 and CDR2 from the germline V gene are MNHEY and SVGAGI. Here the CDR3 DNA reads TGTGCCAGCATGGGGGGGCAACTCAATGAGCAGTTCTTC. Encoded protein: CASMGGQLNEQFF.